A single sample is the source of the 20 T cell receptor beta chains below, sequenced in a study of blood T cell repertoires in COVID-19. Assay: immunoSEQ multiplex PCR; the TCRdb copy retains only in-frame clones and omits some. The table includes 150,000 to 200,000 clones, about 83% detected once. What was sequenced was peripheral blood. Source of these receptors: a woman at least 80 years old with acute or convalescent COVID-19.

Details on this clone: Different DNA sequences within this sample yield the same CDR3. The V call is TRBV12-3 or TRBV12-4, the J call TRBJ1-2, with D perhaps TRBD1 (6 bases). The V end lost 2 bases, the J end lost 5 bases, and 9 bases lay between the germline ends. The CDR3 extends over 13 amino acids. The CDR3 DNA reads TGTGCCAGCAGTTTAAGGCAGGGGTATGGCTACACCTTC. This codes for CASSLRQGYGYTF.

This clone occurred once. The V and J genes are TRBV6-5 and TRBJ2-7; D ambiguous. This CDR3 region has 11 residues. V shed 5 bases and J shed 9 bases, with 11 bases lying between them. Looked up from germline, CDR1 is MNHEY and CDR2 is SVGAGI. Here the CDR3 reads CASSTTFAQYF. The CDR3 DNA follows: TGTGCCAGCAGTACTACCTTTGCGCAGTACTTC.

The V call is TRBV28, the J call TRBJ2-7, with a possible D match to TRBD1 (5 bases). The V end was cut by 7 bases, the J end by 6 bases, with 19 bases between. The CDR3 runs 14 residues. From germline, CDR1 is MDHEN and CDR2 SYDVKM. In DNA form, the CDR3 reads TGTGCCAGCAACCTGGGGCGGATTCTCTCCGAGCAGTACTTC. Residues: CASNLGRILSEQYF.

CDR3 residues: CATSDVGGQGFVQYF. The CDR3 DNA reads as TGTGCCACCAGTGATGTAGGGGGACAGGGTTTTGTGCAGTACTTC. The chain couples TRBV24-1 to TRBJ2-7, with 9 bases fitting TRBD1. The CDR3 covers 15 residues. Trimming cost V 3 bases and J 9 bases; bases outside gene matches: 11. Germline-derived CDR1 and CDR2 are KGHDR and SFDVKD.

The chain is built from TRBV27 and TRBJ1-5; the D gene is possibly TRBD1 (6 bases). The V gene lost 5 bases and the J gene lost 4 bases, with 9 bases spanning the gap. Germline V CDR1 and CDR2: MNHEY, SMNVEV (reference sequence). The CDR3 runs to 13 residues. CDR3 coding DNA: TGTGCCAGCAGTCCTACAGGGAATCAGCCCCAGCATTTT. Amino acids: CASSPTGNQPQHF.

This clone showed up just once. The same CDR3 also results from other DNA sequences found in this sample. The chain joins TRBV7-2 to TRBJ1-2; possibly TRBD1 for D (5 bases). The CDR3 consists of 14 residues. CDR1 and CDR2 from the germline V gene are SGHTA and FQGNSA. Trimming removed 3 bases from V and 4 bases from J, with 12 bases in between. The CDR3 reads CASSFVQGAYGYTF. The CDR3 DNA follows: TGTGCCAGCAGCTTCGTACAAGGGGCCTATGGCTACACCTTC.

V and J are TRBV12-3 or TRBV12-4 and TRBJ1-2, with unresolved D. Deletions cut 8 bases from V and 3 bases from J, with 7 bases between. The CDR3 covers 11 residues. The CDR3 DNA follows: TGTGCCAGCTCTAGTTACTATGGCTACACCTTC. Its translation is CASSSYYGYTF.

Written as DNA, the CDR3 is TGCAGCGCGGACAGGTCCCAAGAGACCCAGTACTTC. Protein product: CSADRSQETQYF. The chain links TRBV29-1 to TRBJ2-5; TRBD1 matches at 7 bases. V lost 7 bases and J lost 1; bases outside the gene matches: 3. Germline CDR1 and CDR2: SQVTM and ANQGSEA. CDR3 length: 12 residues. Using reference TRBV29-1 and TRBJ2-5 for the parts outside the CDR3, the full variable domain is SAVISQKPSRDICQRGTSLTIQCQVDSQVTMMFWYRQQPGQSLTLIATANQGSEATYESGFVIDKFPISRPNLTFSTLTVSNMSPEDSSIYLCSADRSQETQYFGPGTRLLVL.

V and J are TRBV19 and TRBJ2-3; 10 nucleotides agree with TRBD2. CDR1 LNHDA and CDR2 SQIVND come from the germline V gene (reference sequence). CDR3 length: 17 residues. V was pared by 0 bases and J by 1 base, with 4 bases of the junction left unmatched. The DNA of the CDR3 is TGTGCCAGTAGTATAGATCTGGGGACTAGCGGCACAGATACGCAGTATTTT. Translated: CASSIDLGTSGTDTQYF. Based on the CDR3 plus reference TRBV19 and TRBJ2-3, the full variable domain is DGGITQSPKYLFRKEGQNVTLSCEQNLNHDAMYWYRQDPGQGLRLIYYSQIVNDFQKGDIAEGYSVSREKKESFPLTVTSAQKNPTAFYLCASSIDLGTSGTDTQYFGPGTRLTVL.

The genes are TRBV18 and TRBJ1-2; possibly TRBD1 for D (5 bases). The ends were cut back, 8 bases at V and 6 bases at J, with 19 bases in the middle. This CDR3 has 14 residues. The germline gives CDR1 KGHSH, CDR2 LQKENI. The CDR3 DNA follows: TGTGCCAGCCGTCTGGGGCAGTCGACAGATGGCTACACCTTC. It is translated as CASRLGQSTDGYTF.

The gene calls are TRBV19 and TRBJ2-6, with 9 bases aligning to TRBD1. V shed 6 bases and J 1 base; nucleotides not matched to a gene: 7. Germline-derived CDR1 and CDR2 are LNHDA and SQIVND (reference sequence). This CDR3 comprises 17 residues. CDR3 protein: CASRTGTGRSGANVLTF. In nucleotides, the CDR3 is TGTGCCAGTAGGACGGGGACAGGGAGGTCTGGGGCCAACGTCCTGACTTTC.

This chain connects TRBV11-2 to TRBJ1-6; D uncertain. Trimming took off 1 base at V and 8 bases at J, with 12 bases between the two ends. Germline CDR1 and CDR2: SGHAT and FQNNGV. The CDR3 loop spans 15 amino acids. This CDR3 is CASSLVGSRDSPLHF. For the CDR3, the DNA is TGTGCCAGCAGCTTAGTCGGCTCGAGGGATTCACCCCTCCACTTT.

V is TRBV6-4 and J is TRBJ1-2; 8 bases match TRBD1. This CDR3 region has 18 residues. Germline CDR1 MRHNA, CDR2 SNTAGT. The J segment lost 4 bases and the V segment lost 0 bases, leaving 13 bases of the junction unmatched. In DNA form, the CDR3 reads TGTGCCAGCAGTGACTCCCTCCGGCAGGGGGCGCTCAGCTATGGCTACACCTTC. Amino acids: CASSDSLRQGALSYGYTF.

The chain carries TRBV5-1 and TRBJ1-2; the match to TRBD1 covers 7 bases. Trimming at V came to 4 bases and at J to 6 bases, leaving 12 bases not matched to a gene. CDR3 length equals 15 residues. In germline, CDR1 is SGHRS, CDR2 YFSETQ. CDR3 in DNA: TGCGCCAGCAGCGCCCGGGACAGTATTAGGGATGGCTACACCTTC. Residues: CASSARDSIRDGYTF.

J is TRBJ1-1 and V is TRBV3-1 (or the pseudogene TRBV3-2); maybe TRBD1 (6 bases). V dropped 4 bases and J dropped 4 bases, with 13 bases sitting between them. Germline loops: CDR1 LGHDT, CDR2 YNNKEL (reference sequence). This CDR3 is 14 amino acids long. CDR3 bases: TGTGCCAGCAGCCGGAACAGGGTCGGCACTGAAGCTTTCTTT. Translation gives CASSRNRVGTEAFF.

This clone has just one count. The chain is built from TRBV2 and TRBJ1-5, with 9 bases matching TRBD1. Germline V gene sequence: CDR1 SNHLY, CDR2 FYNNEI. V lost 6 bases, J lost 7 bases, and 7 bases stayed unmatched. There are 14 residues in the CDR3. The CDR3 nucleotides are TGTGCCAGCAGGGGGACAGGGAAGGACCAGCCCCAGCATTTT. Its translation: CASRGTGKDQPQHF.

The rearrangement links TRBV18 to TRBJ1-1; TRBD1 agrees at 9 bases. Germline V gene data show CDR1 as KGHSH and CDR2 as LQKENI. The CDR3 has 16 residues. Trimming removed 0 bases from V and 5 bases from J; junction bases left unmatched: 7. The CDR3: CASSPPSGTGRTEAFF. CDR3 DNA: TGTGCCAGCTCACCACCGAGTGGGACAGGGAGGACTGAAGCTTTCTTT.

A few counts support this clone. J is TRBJ2-1 and V is TRBV2; possible D gene TRBD2, 6 bases. The CDR3 totals 15 residues. Trimming took 3 bases from V and 8 from J, leaving 17 bases between them. Germline assignment: CDR1 SNHLY and CDR2 FYNNEI. The CDR3 region is CASSDQASVGDEQFF. In DNA form, the CDR3 reads TGTGCCAGCAGTGATCAGGCTAGCGTCGGCGATGAGCAGTTCTTC.

The rearrangement joins TRBV6-5 to TRBJ2-7; 9 bases are a match to TRBD2. The CDR3 contains 15 residues. Trimming took 0 bases from V and 1 from J; bases not matched to a gene: 1. From germline, CDR1 is MNHEY and CDR2 SVGAGI. CDR3 sequence: CASSYSLAGSYEQYF. For the CDR3, the DNA is TGTGCCAGCAGTTACTCCCTAGCGGGATCCTACGAGCAGTACTTC.

This clone appeared a single time. The rearrangement uses TRBV2 and TRBJ1-1, with D unresolved. There are 13 residues in the CDR3. Germline CDR1 is SNHLY and CDR2 is FYNNEI. Deletions cut 0 bases from V and 1 base from J, with 3 bases between. This chain's CDR3 is CASSEARNTEAFF. In nucleotides, the CDR3 is TGTGCCAGCAGTGAAGCTAGGAACACTGAAGCTTTCTTT.